The 25 T cell receptor beta chains below come from one sample, sequenced in a study of T-cell memory formation after mild COVID-19. TCRdb reanalysed the 5' RACE reads using MiXCR and keeps one entry per CDR3 protein. Seen here are approximately 400,000 distinct CDR3 sequences, about a sixth observed once, and the top ten hold 20% to 25%. Sequenced sample: PBMCs or a T cell subset sorted from them (not recorded which). The receptors were sampled from a young man who had mild COVID-19 (a few samples of this study predate the infection). Cell type and time point are not known.

The chain uses TRBV5-1 and TRBJ1-2, with 9 bases lining up with TRBD1. V shed 5 bases and J 7 bases; nucleotides not matched to a gene: 6. Germline CDR1 reads SGHRS; CDR2 reads YFSETQ. There are 13 residues in the CDR3. CDR3 in amino acids: CASSRDRDSGYTF. CDR3 nucleotide sequence: TGCGCCAGCAGTCGGGACAGGGACTCTGGCTACACCTTC.

The rearrangement joins TRBV4-3 to TRBJ2-3; D unclear. Trimming shortened V by 5 bases and J by 5 bases, and 14 bases separated the two germline ends. This CDR3 comprises 14 residues. Germline values: CDR1 LGHNA, CDR2 YSLEER. This CDR3 reads CASSEPSIGDTQYF. The CDR3 DNA reads TGCGCCAGCAGCGAACCCTCCATAGGAGATACGCAGTATTTT.

V gene TRBV3-1 combines with J gene TRBJ2-6, with D possibly TRBD1 on 5 matching bases. Trimming cost V 5 bases and J 2 bases, with 10 bases left between them. The germline CDR1 and CDR2 sequences are LGHDT and YNNKEL (reference sequence). The CDR3 loop spans 15 amino acids. DNA for the CDR3: TGTGCCAGCAGCTTCCAGGGTACTGGGGCCAACGTCCTGACTTTC. This sequence encodes CASSFQGTGANVLTF.

This clonotype was picked up a small number of times. The chain is built from TRBV10-3 and TRBJ2-2, with no clear D. Germline assignment: CDR1 ENHRY and CDR2 SYGVKD. Trimming pared 6 bases from V and 3 bases from J, leaving 14 bases between. The CDR3 spans 15 residues. The CDR3 spells CAISRTADDTGELFF. Written as DNA, the CDR3 is TGTGCCATCAGCAGGACGGCCGATGACACCGGGGAGCTGTTTTTT.

The chain couples TRBV7-9 to TRBJ2-2; the match to TRBD1 covers 7 bases. The junction had 2 bases not matched to a gene; V was cut back by 7 bases and J by 0 bases. The germline V gene has CDR1 SEHNR and CDR2 FQNEAQ (reference sequence). CDR3 size: 14 residues. In nucleotides, the CDR3 is TGTGCCAGCACGGACAGGTCGAACACCGGGGAGCTGTTTTTT. Translation: CASTDRSNTGELFF.

Here the CDR3 reads CSASPRASPLHF. For the CDR3, the DNA is TGCAGTGCTAGCCCCAGGGCTTCACCCCTCCACTTT. The rearrangement uses TRBV20-1 and TRBJ1-6; tentative D call: TRBD1 (5 bases). The ends were cut back, 3 bases at V and 9 bases at J, with 9 bases in the middle. This CDR3 contains 12 residues. Per germline, CDR1 DFQATT and CDR2 SNEGSKA (reference sequence).

There are a few counts of this clonotype. The chain links TRBV5-1 to TRBJ2-3; D is perhaps TRBD1 or TRBD2 (5 bases each). Germline CDR1 and CDR2: SGHRS and YFSETQ. V lost 4 bases and J lost 3, with 12 bases in between. The CDR3 consists of 14 residues. CDR3 region: CASSVGAETDTQYF. In nucleotides, the CDR3 is TGCGCCAGCAGCGTCGGGGCGGAAACAGATACGCAGTATTTT.

This clonotype was observed a few times. V usage is TRBV4-1 and J usage is TRBJ2-1, with a possible D match to TRBD2 (6 bases). The CDR3 has 14 amino acids. Germline V gene sequence: CDR1 MGHRA, CDR2 YSYEKL. Trimming removed 0 bases from V and 10 bases from J, with 13 bases in between. CDR3 sequence (DNA): TGCGCCAGCAGCCAAGATGGGGGGACGGGAGAGCAGTTCTTC. Its protein product is CASSQDGGTGEQFF.

This clonotype was picked up a small number of times. The gene calls are TRBV7-9 and TRBJ2-3; D is unresolved. The CDR3 spans 14 residues. The germline V and J ends were trimmed by 3 bases and 3 bases, with 10 bases remaining between them. Germline CDR1 and CDR2: SEHNR and FQNEAQ (reference sequence). CDR3 sequence reads: CASSLQTLTDTQYF. Here the CDR3 DNA reads TGTGCCAGCAGCTTGCAAACGTTAACAGATACGCAGTATTTT.

The rearrangement joins TRBV7-2 to TRBJ1-4; possibly TRBD1 for D (5 bases). The CDR3 spans 14 residues. With 1 base removed from V and 5 bases from J, the gap between germline ends came to 8 bases. Germline-derived CDR1 and CDR2 are SGHTA and FQGNSA. CDR3 bases: TGTGCCAGCAGCTTAGGGTCAGGGAATGAAAAACTGTTTTTT. Translation gives CASSLGSGNEKLFF. Drawing the rest from reference TRBV7-2 and TRBJ1-4, the complete variable domain is GAGVSQSPSNKVTEKGKDVELRCDPISGHTALYWYRQSLGQGLEFLIYFQGNSAPDKSGLPSDRFSAERTGGSVSTLTIQRTQQEDSAVYLCASSLGSGNEKLFFGSGTQLSVL.

This clonotype has only a few counts. This CDR3 is CATSRVRRLITEAFF. The CDR3 DNA reads as TGTGCCACCAGCAGAGTTCGGCGGTTAATCACTGAAGCTTTCTTT. The genes are TRBV15 and TRBJ1-1; D is unclear. Germline assignment: CDR1 LNHNV and CDR2 YYDKDF (reference sequence). V dropped 1 base and J dropped 4 bases, with 13 bases sitting between them. The CDR3 length is 15 residues.

The rearrangement joins TRBV5-4 to TRBJ2-5; tentative D call: TRBD1 (5 bases). Trimming took 0 bases from V and 4 from J, leaving 13 bases between them. This CDR3 is 15 amino acids long. Germline CDR1 reads SGHNT; CDR2 reads YYREEE (reference sequence). This CDR3 is CASSLEFTGRETQYF. CDR3 DNA: TGTGCCAGCAGCTTGGAATTTACAGGCAGAGAGACCCAGTACTTC.

In its sample, this clonotype was seen a few times. V is TRBV5-1 and J is TRBJ2-5; tentative D call: TRBD2 (6 bases). CDR3 length: 14 residues. Per germline, CDR1 SGHRS and CDR2 YFSETQ. V shed 4 bases and J shed 2 bases, with 12 bases lying between them. The CDR3 sequence: CASSIRGYQETQYF. The CDR3, as DNA: TGCGCCAGCAGCATCCGGGGGTATCAAGAGACCCAGTACTTC.

The chain links TRBV15 to TRBJ1-1; D is uncertain. CDR1 and CDR2 (germline): LNHNV, YYDKDF (reference sequence). With 1 base removed from V and 2 bases from J, the gap between germline ends came to 11 bases. The CDR3 extends over 15 amino acids. CDR3 sequence: CATSRGPGLNTEAFF. DNA for the CDR3: TGTGCCACCAGCAGAGGTCCAGGACTAAACACTGAAGCTTTCTTT. Complete variable domain (other parts from reference TRBV15 and TRBJ1-1): DAMVIQNPRYQVTQFGKPVTLSCSQTLNHNVMYWYQQKSSQAPKLLFHYYDKDFNNEADTPDNFQSRRPNTSFCFLDIRSPGLGDTAMYLCATSRGPGLNTEAFFGQGTRLTVV.

In this sample, this clonotype turned up a few times. The chain joins TRBV6-5 to TRBJ1-5; TRBD1 is a possible D gene (5 bases). The CDR3 consists of 14 residues. V was shortened by 2 bases and J by 3 bases, with 8 bases between the two germline ends. Looked up from germline, CDR1 is MNHEY and CDR2 is SVGAGI. DNA of the CDR3: TGTGCCAGCAGTTACCGGGGCATCAATCAGCCCCAGCATTTT. It specifies CASSYRGINQPQHF.

This clonotype came up a few times. The rearrangement joins TRBV10-2 to TRBJ1-2; D unresolved. Trimming stripped 6 bases from V and 2 bases from J, with 4 bases between. Germline loops: CDR1 WSHSY, CDR2 SAAADI. The CDR3 sequence is 11 residues long. CDR3 coding DNA: TGCGCCAGCAGGTTGAACTATGGCTACACCTTC. Its protein is CASRLNYGYTF.

This chain connects TRBV18 to TRBJ1-5; D possibly corresponds to TRBD1 (6 bases). V lost 3 bases and J lost 7, with 13 bases in between. Germline-derived CDR1 and CDR2 are KGHSH and LQKENI. The CDR3 is 14 residues long. The CDR3 loop reads CASSPLPGVQPQHF. In DNA, the CDR3 is TGTGCCAGCTCACCGTTGCCAGGGGTCCAGCCCCAGCATTTT.

The genes are TRBV20-1 and TRBJ2-5, with D perhaps matching TRBD1 or TRBD2 (5 bases each). Trimming removed 7 bases from V and 1 base from J, with 19 bases in between. CDR3 length: 15 amino acids. The germline CDR1 and CDR2 sequences are DFQATT and SNEGSKA (reference sequence). CDR3 sequence: CSVAPRDGVQETQYF. The CDR3 DNA reads TGCAGTGTGGCCCCACGGGACGGTGTCCAAGAGACCCAGTACTTC.

The chain links TRBV9 to TRBJ2-2; 8 nucleotides align to TRBD2. The CDR3 contains 19 residues. V gave up 0 bases and J gave up 0 bases; unmatched junction bases: 10. Germline V CDR1 and CDR2: SGDLS, YYNGEE. CDR3 in amino acids: CASSVDRRGGPPNTGELFF. CDR3 bases: TGTGCCAGCAGCGTAGATCGTCGGGGGGGGCCCCCGAACACCGGGGAGCTGTTTTTT.

CDR3 in DNA: TGTGCCAGCAGTCGACAGGGGGCGAACACCGGGGAGCTGTTTTTT. Amino acids: CASSRQGANTGELFF. The gene calls are TRBV7-9 and TRBJ2-2; 9 bases agree with TRBD1. Germline CDR1 SEHNR, CDR2 FQNEAQ (reference sequence). J gave up 0 bases and V 6 bases, and 2 bases lay outside the gene matches. The CDR3 sequence is 15 residues long.

This chain links TRBV15 with TRBJ2-2, with 7 bases identical to TRBD2. The germline V gene has CDR1 LNHNV and CDR2 YYDKDF (reference sequence). Trimming removed 1 base from V and 6 bases from J; junction bases left unmatched: 5. CDR3 length: 15 residues. The CDR3 reads CATSRGLARAGELFF. The CDR3 region has the DNA TGTGCCACCAGCAGAGGACTAGCAAGGGCCGGGGAGCTGTTTTTT. The whole variable domain, filled in from reference TRBV15 and TRBJ2-2, reads DAMVIQNPRYQVTQFGKPVTLSCSQTLNHNVMYWYQQKSSQAPKLLFHYYDKDFNNEADTPDNFQSRRPNTSFCFLDIRSPGLGDTAMYLCATSRGLARAGELFFGEGSRLTVL.

This clonotype was observed a handful of times. V and J are TRBV7-2 and TRBJ2-1; TRBD1 agrees at 9 bases. The CDR3 has 14 amino acids. Germline trimming cut 3 bases from V and 8 bases from J; bases unmatched to any gene: 5. Germline V gene sequence: CDR1 SGHTA, CDR2 FQGNSA. Written as DNA, the CDR3 is TGTGCCAGCAGCTTTTACAGGGGGCTGGATGAGCAGTTCTTC. It translates to CASSFYRGLDEQFF.

This clonotype came up a few times. The rearrangement joins TRBV9 to TRBJ2-5; a weak D match, TRBD2 (7 bases). The ends were cut back, 4 bases at V and 4 bases at J, with 20 bases in the middle. CDR1 and CDR2 from the germline V gene are SGDLS and YYNGEE. The CDR3 loop spans 16 amino acids. The CDR3 sequence: CASSPREGTLRETQYF. The CDR3 DNA reads as TGTGCCAGCAGCCCAAGGGAGGGGACATTGCGAGAGACCCAGTACTTC.

The V gene is TRBV27, the J gene TRBJ2-7; 7 nucleotides align to TRBD1. The CDR3 covers 14 residues. Germline V gene data show CDR1 as MNHEY and CDR2 as SMNVEV (reference sequence). CDR3 sequence reads: CASRLSAGGYEQYV. As DNA, the CDR3 is TGTGCCAGCAGATTATCGGCAGGGGGCTACGAGCAGTACGTC.

This clonotype has only a few counts. This chain links TRBV12-3 or TRBV12-4 with TRBJ2-1; D may be TRBD1 (6 bases). V lost 7 bases, J lost 1 base, and 11 bases lay in between. CDR3 length equals 14 residues. The CDR3 reads CASTQGQSYNEQFF. DNA for the CDR3: TGTGCCAGCACCCAAGGACAGTCCTACAATGAGCAGTTCTTC.